The 12 T cell receptor beta chains below come from one sample, sequenced in a study of cytomegalovirus exposure and HLA in healthy donors. The primer mix had 60 Vbeta and 13 Jbeta primers. Here immunoSEQ multiplex PCR was the method, and the copy in TCRdb shows in-frame clones only, minus some. The sample contains more than 85,000 clones, approximately 72% of which appear only once. Sequencing was carried out using PBMCs. The receptors shown here come from a man aged 25 to 40 in good health and CMV-seropositive.

The V call is TRBV18, the J call TRBJ2-3; 7 positions agree with TRBD2. V lost 4 bases to trimming and J lost 7 bases; unmatched junction nucleotides: 11. CDR3 size: 15 residues. Germline CDR1 is KGHSH and CDR2 is LQKENI. The CDR3 here is CASSQASGDMNTQYF. CDR3 in DNA: TGTGCCAGCTCACAGGCTAGCGGTGACATGAATACGCAGTATTTT.

The genes are TRBV6-1 and TRBJ1-6, with D possibly matching TRBD1 (5 bases). Trimming shortened V by 5 bases and J by 4 bases, and 6 bases separated the two germline ends. The germline V gene has CDR1 MNHNS and CDR2 SASEGT. This CDR3 comprises 13 residues. CDR3 protein: CASSRQYNSPLHF. CDR3 bases: TGTGCCAGCAGTAGACAGTATAATTCACCCCTCCACTTT.

The V and J genes are TRBV2 and TRBJ2-3; 16 bases align to TRBD2. The germline gives CDR1 SNHLY, CDR2 FYNNEI. This CDR3 spans 15 amino acids. The V segment lost 6 bases and the J segment 6 bases; nucleotides outside the gene matches: 3. As DNA, the CDR3 is TGTGCCAGCAGGGGACTAGCGGGGGGGCCGGATACGCAGTATTTT. Translated: CASRGLAGGPDTQYF.

This clone was seen more than once but under ten times. The V gene is TRBV5-1, the J gene TRBJ1-4; TRBD1 matches at 11 bases. This CDR3 spans 14 amino acids. Germline loops: CDR1 SGHRS, CDR2 YFSETQ. The V segment lost 4 bases and the J segment 7 bases; nucleotides outside the gene matches: 3. Written as DNA, the CDR3 is TGCGCCAGCAGCAGGGACAGGGGGAGTGAAAAACTGTTTTTT. Translating gives CASSRDRGSEKLFF. The full variable domain, in which reference TRBV5-1 and TRBJ1-4 provide the parts outside the CDR3, is KAGVTQTPRYLIKTRGQQVTLSCSPISGHRSVSWYQQTPGQGLQFLFEYFSETQRNKGNFPGRFSGRQFSNSRSEMNVSTLELGDSALYLCASSRDRGSEKLFFGSGTQLSVL.

This rearrangement joins TRBV7-2 to TRBJ2-5; 12 nucleotides match TRBD2. Germline V gene sequence: CDR1 SGHTA, CDR2 FQGNSA. The ends lost 5 bases at V and 11 bases at J; junction bases unmatched: 12. The CDR3 extends over 15 amino acids. In DNA form, the CDR3 reads TGTGCCAGCAGCCCCCCGACTAGCGGGGGAGGACGGCAGTACTTC. This sequence encodes CASSPPTSGGGRQYF.

This clone was counted a single time. V is TRBV2 and J is TRBJ2-5; TRBD2 matches at 13 bases. The V and J ends lost 5 bases and 5 bases, in that order; junction bases with no gene match: 5. The CDR3 has 15 residues. The germline gives CDR1 SNHLY, CDR2 FYNNEI. The CDR3 loop is CASSQGLAGEETQYF. Here the CDR3 DNA reads TGTGCCAGCAGTCAAGGACTAGCGGGGGAGGAGACCCAGTACTTC.

A word on this clone: At one end, the junction sequence differs from germline, possibly due to a read error. The chain recombines TRBV7-9 with TRBJ1-1, with D perhaps matching TRBD1 (5 bases). CDR1 is SEHNR and CDR2 is FQNEAQ in the germline V gene (reference sequence). This CDR3 is built from 14 residues. The CDR3 sequence is CSSSQQGLNTEAFF. The CDR3 DNA follows: TGTTCCAGCAGCCAGCAGGGTTTGAACACTGAAGCTTTCTTT.

The rearrangement joins TRBV5-5 to TRBJ2-7, with D perhaps TRBD2 (7 bases). This CDR3 has 14 residues. CDR1 and CDR2 (germline): SGHKS, YYEKEE (reference sequence). V was clipped by 1 base and J by 6 bases, with 14 bases between them. CDR3 bases: TGTGCCAGCAGCTTGTTCGCGGGGGCCGGCGAGCAGTACTTC. Protein product: CASSLFAGAGEQYF. The variable domain in full, with the rest retrieved from reference TRBV5-5 and TRBJ2-7, is DAGVTQSPTHLIKTRGQQVTLRCSPISGHKSVSWYQQVLGQGPQFIFQYYEKEERGRGNFPDRFSARQFPNYSSELNVNALLLGDSALYLCASSLFAGAGEQYFGPGTRLTVT.

The V gene is TRBV27, the J gene TRBJ1-6; TRBD1 aligns across 7 bases. The V gene's germline CDR1 is MNHEY and CDR2 SMNVEV (reference sequence). The CDR3 covers 16 residues. The junction had 11 bases not matched to a gene; V was cut back by 5 bases and J by 7 bases. CDR3 protein: CASSIRGDSLNSPLHF. The DNA of the CDR3 is TGTGCCAGCAGTATTAGAGGGGACAGCCTCAATTCACCCCTCCACTTT.

V and J are TRBV7-3 and TRBJ2-1; 10 bases fit TRBD1. The CDR3 consists of 16 residues. V lost 5 bases, J lost 3 bases, and 7 bases stayed unmatched. Germline V CDR1 and CDR2: SGHTA, FQGTGA. The CDR3 reads CASSTGQGRFYNEQFF. CDR3 nucleotide sequence: TGTGCCAGCAGCACGGGACAGGGGAGATTCTACAATGAGCAGTTCTTC.

This clone was seen a handful of times. This rearrangement joins TRBV5-1 to TRBJ2-1, with 9 bases that match TRBD1. The CDR3 runs 13 residues. Trimming cost V 2 bases and J 8 bases; bases outside gene matches: 2. Germline assignment: CDR1 SGHRS and CDR2 YFSETQ. CDR3 in DNA: TGCGCCAGCAGCTTCGGGGACAGGGATGAGCAGTTCTTC. This gives the protein CASSFGDRDEQFF.

This clone was detected only a few times. V is TRBV2 and J is TRBJ2-5; 9 nucleotides agree with TRBD2. V trimming: 3 bases; J trimming: 3 bases; junction bases outside the gene matches: 5. The length of the CDR3 is 15 residues. Germline V gene lookup returns CDR1 SNHLY and CDR2 FYNNEI. This CDR3 is CASSEVLAGEETQYF. The CDR3 bases are TGTGCCAGCAGTGAGGTACTAGCGGGCGAAGAGACCCAGTACTTC. The whole variable domain, remainder taken from reference TRBV2 and TRBJ2-5, is EPEVTQTPSHQVTQMGQEVILRCVPISNHLYFYWYRQILGQKVEFLVSFYNNEISEKSEIFDDQFSVERPDGSNFTLKIRSTKLEDSAMYFCASSEVLAGEETQYFGPGTRLLVL.